These 15 T cell receptor beta chains originate from one sample sequenced in a study of cytomegalovirus exposure and HLA in healthy donors. The study ran its PCR with 60 Vbeta and 13 Jbeta primers. Clones were read by immunoSEQ multiplex PCR, and TCRdb kept only the in-frame ones, dropping some. The data show about 170,000 clones, roughly 70% seen once. Sequenced sample: PBMCs. Receptors were obtained from a woman aged 18-30 years in good health and CMV-seropositive.

V gene TRBV28 combines with J gene TRBJ1-4; TRBD1 aligns across 9 bases. Germline-derived CDR1 and CDR2 are MDHEN and SYDVKM. V shed 5 bases, J shed 4 bases, and the junction held 5 bases outside the gene matches. The CDR3 spans 15 residues. CDR3 loop: CASSPRDRDNEKLFF. The CDR3 DNA follows: TGTGCCAGCAGTCCTAGGGACAGGGATAATGAAAAACTGTTTTTT. Together with reference TRBV28 and TRBJ1-4, the CDR3 gives the full variable domain: DVKVTQSSRYLVKRTGEKVFLECVQDMDHENMFWYRQDPGLGLRLIYFSYDVKMKEKGDIPEGYSVSREKKERFSLILESASTNQTSMYLCASSPRDRDNEKLFFGSGTQLSVL.

The CDR3 protein is CASSGHRGNEQFF. CDR3 in DNA: TGCGCCAGCAGCGGACACAGGGGCAATGAGCAGTTCTTC. The genes are TRBV5-1 and TRBJ2-1, with 7 positions matching TRBD1. Germline lookup yields CDR1 SGHRS and CDR2 YFSETQ. The CDR3 runs to 13 residues. Trimming cost V 4 bases and J 6 bases; bases outside gene matches: 4.

The chain joins TRBV7-2 to TRBJ2-3, with TRBD2 matching 12 bases. CDR3 length: 15 residues. V lost 7 bases and J lost 1; bases outside the gene matches: 3. Germline lookup yields CDR1 SGHTA and CDR2 FQGNSA. DNA of the CDR3: TGTGCCAGCAACCTAGCGGGGGGGCGCACAGATACGCAGTATTTT. This codes for CASNLAGGRTDTQYF.

The chain uses TRBV2 and TRBJ2-7; TRBD2 matches at 7 bases. CDR3 length equals 14 residues. Germline-derived CDR1 and CDR2 are SNHLY and FYNNEI. With 9 bases clipped from V and 5 bases from J, the junction kept 13 bases outside the gene matches. As DNA, the CDR3 is TGTGCCAGTTTGGGGGGGAATACGAGGAACGAGCAGTACTTC. It encodes CASLGGNTRNEQYF.

This clone was detected only a few times. The chain links TRBV4-3 to TRBJ1-2; unclear D gene. The V gene's germline CDR1 is LGHNA and CDR2 YSLEER. This CDR3 contains 14 residues. Trimming shortened V by 0 bases and J by 5 bases, and 10 bases separated the two germline ends. CDR3 sequence (DNA): TGCGCCAGCAGCCAAGATTCCTCACAGTATGGCTACACCTTC. This encodes CASSQDSSQYGYTF.

This clone was recorded a few times. This chain links TRBV6-4 with TRBJ2-5; 8 nucleotides match TRBD2. This CDR3 spans 16 amino acids. The V and J ends lost 4 bases and 2 bases, in that order; junction bases with no gene match: 9. Germline assignment: CDR1 MRHNA and CDR2 SNTAGT. The CDR3: CASSVSSSGGQETQYF. For the CDR3, the DNA is TGTGCCAGCAGTGTTAGTTCGAGCGGGGGACAAGAGACCCAGTACTTC.

This sequence joins TRBV7-9 and TRBJ2-1; 7 nucleotides agree with TRBD2. The CDR3 sequence is 15 residues long. V shed 1 base, J shed 0 bases, and the junction held 0 bases outside the gene matches. Germline CDR1 is SEHNR and CDR2 is FQNEAQ (reference sequence). In DNA, the CDR3 is TGTGCCAGCAGCTTAGGGGGGGGCTCCTACAATGAGCAGTTCTTC. It encodes CASSLGGGSYNEQFF.

The chain combines TRBV4-2 with TRBJ1-5; no definite D call. The CDR3 has 15 amino acids. The V gene's germline CDR1 is LGHNA and CDR2 YNFKEQ. V was trimmed by 4 bases and J by 5 bases, leaving 15 bases between them. CDR3 region: CASSPQVAGYQPQHF. The CDR3 coding sequence is TGTGCCAGCAGCCCTCAGGTGGCGGGATATCAGCCCCAGCATTTT.

V gene TRBV9 combines with J gene TRBJ2-1, with D perhaps matching TRBD2 (7 bases). Germline assignment: CDR1 SGDLS and CDR2 YYNGEE. Trimming took 1 base from V and 4 from J, leaving 15 bases between them. This CDR3 contains 16 residues. CDR3 coding DNA: TGTGCCAGCAGCGTAAGCGGCGGGGGCGGATACAATGAGCAGTTCTTC. It translates to CASSVSGGGGYNEQFF.

J is TRBJ2-7 and V is TRBV5-8, with 7 bases that match TRBD1. This CDR3 is 14 amino acids long. Germline CDR1 and CDR2: SGHTS and YDEGEE. V was pared by 4 bases and J by 3 bases, with 7 bases of the junction left unmatched. CDR3 in DNA: TGTGCCAGCAGCCCTTCCGACAGGGACTACGAGCAGTACTTC. This encodes CASSPSDRDYEQYF.

V gene TRBV2 combines with J gene TRBJ1-4; D possibly corresponds to TRBD1 (6 bases). The germline V gene has CDR1 SNHLY and CDR2 FYNNEI. Trimming pared 8 bases from V and 7 bases from J, leaving 14 bases between. The CDR3 sequence is 13 residues long. The CDR3 region is CASLQGLVEKLFF. The DNA for the CDR3 is TGTGCCAGCCTACAGGGCTTGGTTGAAAAACTGTTTTTT.

V is TRBV5-1 and J is TRBJ2-7; 11 bases match TRBD1. The trim removed 7 bases at V and 2 bases at J, leaving 5 bases unmatched. Germline V gene data show CDR1 as SGHRS and CDR2 as YFSETQ. The length of the CDR3 is 14 residues. CDR3 protein: CASAPGQGAYEQYF. The CDR3 bases are TGCGCCAGCGCCCCGGGACAGGGGGCCTACGAGCAGTACTTC.

This rearrangement joins TRBV30 to TRBJ1-1, with TRBD1 as a possible D gene (6 bases). CDR3 length: 12 amino acids. V gave up 3 bases and J gave up 6 bases, with 11 bases separating them. Germline V lookup: CDR1 GTSNPN, CDR2 SVGIG (reference sequence). The CDR3 spells CAWRQGAAEAFF. Here the CDR3 DNA reads TGTGCCTGGAGACAGGGAGCGGCTGAAGCTTTCTTT.

This chain's CDR3 is CASSLPHGGGARNEQFF. The CDR3 region has the DNA TGTGCCAGCAGCCTCCCCCACGGCGGGGGGGCGAGGAATGAGCAGTTCTTC. V gene TRBV5-4 combines with J gene TRBJ2-1; 9 bases fit TRBD2. J lost 7 bases, V lost 4 bases, and 15 bases had no gene match. The germline CDR1 and CDR2 sequences are SGHNT and YYREEE (reference sequence). The CDR3 is made up of 17 amino acids.

This clone occurred a few times. The rearrangement uses TRBV29-1 and TRBJ1-5; 9 bases align to TRBD1. Trimming took 0 bases from V and 2 from J; bases not matched to a gene: 2. CDR3 size: 15 residues. The germline V gene encodes CDR1 SQVTM and CDR2 ANQGSEA. The CDR3 region is CSVEDRDRGNQPQHF. The CDR3 DNA follows: TGCAGCGTTGAAGATAGGGACAGGGGCAATCAGCCCCAGCATTTT.